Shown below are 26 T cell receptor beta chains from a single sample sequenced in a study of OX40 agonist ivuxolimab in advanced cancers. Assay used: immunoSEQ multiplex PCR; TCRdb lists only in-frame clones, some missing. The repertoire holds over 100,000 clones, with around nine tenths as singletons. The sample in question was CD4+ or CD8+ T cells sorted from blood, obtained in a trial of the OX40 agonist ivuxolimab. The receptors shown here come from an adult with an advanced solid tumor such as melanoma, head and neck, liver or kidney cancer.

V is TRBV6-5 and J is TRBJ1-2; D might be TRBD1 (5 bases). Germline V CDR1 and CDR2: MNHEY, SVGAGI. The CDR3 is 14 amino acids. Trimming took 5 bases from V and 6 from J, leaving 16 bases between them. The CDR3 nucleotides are TGTGCCAGCAGTCCGGTGTGGGGGGTACATGGCTACACCTTC. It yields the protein CASSPVWGVHGYTF.

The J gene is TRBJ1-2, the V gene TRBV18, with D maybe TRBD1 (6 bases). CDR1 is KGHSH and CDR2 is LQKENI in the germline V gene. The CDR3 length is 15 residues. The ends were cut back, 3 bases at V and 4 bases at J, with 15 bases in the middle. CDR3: CASSPNVDRSYGYTF. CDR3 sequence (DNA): TGTGCCAGCTCACCCAACGTCGACAGGAGCTATGGCTACACCTTC.

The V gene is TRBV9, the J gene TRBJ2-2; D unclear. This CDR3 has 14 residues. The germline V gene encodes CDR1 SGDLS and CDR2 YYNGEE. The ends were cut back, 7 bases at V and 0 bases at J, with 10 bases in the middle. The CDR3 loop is CASGRRTNTGELFF. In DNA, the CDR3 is TGTGCCAGCGGCAGACGGACGAACACCGGGGAGCTGTTTTTT.

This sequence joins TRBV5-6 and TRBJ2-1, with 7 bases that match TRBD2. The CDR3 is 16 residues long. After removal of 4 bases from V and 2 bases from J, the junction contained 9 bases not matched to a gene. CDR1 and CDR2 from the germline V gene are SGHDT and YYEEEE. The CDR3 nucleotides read TGTGCCAGCAGCACAGCGGGACTGAAAACCTACAATGAGCAGTTCTTC. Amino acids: CASSTAGLKTYNEQFF.

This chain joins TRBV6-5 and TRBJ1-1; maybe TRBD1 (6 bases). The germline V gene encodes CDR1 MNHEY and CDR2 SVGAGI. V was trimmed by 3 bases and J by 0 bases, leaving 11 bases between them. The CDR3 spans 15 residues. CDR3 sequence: CASSYGQSMNTEAFF. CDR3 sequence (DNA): TGTGCCAGCAGTTATGGACAGAGCATGAACACTGAAGCTTTCTTT.

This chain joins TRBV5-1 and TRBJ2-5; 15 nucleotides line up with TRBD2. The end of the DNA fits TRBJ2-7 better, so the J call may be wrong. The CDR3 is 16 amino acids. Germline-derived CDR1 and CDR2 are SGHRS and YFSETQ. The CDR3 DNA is TGCGCCAGCAGCGGAGGACTAGCGGGGGGGAACCACGAGCAGTACTTC. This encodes CASSGGLAGGNHEQYF.

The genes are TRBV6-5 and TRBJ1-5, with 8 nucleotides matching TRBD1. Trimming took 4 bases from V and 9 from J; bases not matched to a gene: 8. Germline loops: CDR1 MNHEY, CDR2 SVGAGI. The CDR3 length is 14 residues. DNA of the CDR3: TGTGCCAGCAGTTCCGGACAGGGTAGCGGGCCCCAGCATTTT. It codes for CASSSGQGSGPQHF.

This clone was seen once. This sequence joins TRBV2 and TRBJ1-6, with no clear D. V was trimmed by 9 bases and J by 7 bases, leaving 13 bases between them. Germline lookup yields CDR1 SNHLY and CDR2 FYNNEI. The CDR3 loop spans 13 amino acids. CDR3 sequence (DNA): TGTGCCAGTCCCCCAGGCCCCAATTCACCCCTCCACTTT. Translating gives CASPPGPNSPLHF.

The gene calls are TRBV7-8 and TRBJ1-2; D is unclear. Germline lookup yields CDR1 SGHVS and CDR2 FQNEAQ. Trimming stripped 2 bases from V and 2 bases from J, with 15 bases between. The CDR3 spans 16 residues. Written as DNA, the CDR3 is TGTGCCAGCAGCTTACGGGCGGGGAGACCGAACTATGGCTACACCTTC. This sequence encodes CASSLRAGRPNYGYTF.

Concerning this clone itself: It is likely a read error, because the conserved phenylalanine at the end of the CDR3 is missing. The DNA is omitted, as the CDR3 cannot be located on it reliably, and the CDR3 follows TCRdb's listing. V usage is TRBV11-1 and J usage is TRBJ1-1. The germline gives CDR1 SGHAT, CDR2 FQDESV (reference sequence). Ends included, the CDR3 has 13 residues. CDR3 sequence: CASSLATAGEAYL.

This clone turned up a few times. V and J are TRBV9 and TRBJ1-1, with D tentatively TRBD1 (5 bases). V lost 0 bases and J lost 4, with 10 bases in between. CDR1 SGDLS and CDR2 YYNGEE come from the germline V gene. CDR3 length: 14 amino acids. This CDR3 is CASSVEQGRTEAFF. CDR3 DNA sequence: TGTGCCAGCAGCGTAGAGCAGGGACGCACTGAAGCTTTCTTT.

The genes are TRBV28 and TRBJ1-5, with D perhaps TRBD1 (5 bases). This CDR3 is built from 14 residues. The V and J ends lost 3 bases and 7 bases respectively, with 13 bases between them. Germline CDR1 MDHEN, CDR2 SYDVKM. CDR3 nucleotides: TGTGCCAGCAGTTTCCGGGGATGGGGCCAGCCCCAGCATTTT. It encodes CASSFRGWGQPQHF.

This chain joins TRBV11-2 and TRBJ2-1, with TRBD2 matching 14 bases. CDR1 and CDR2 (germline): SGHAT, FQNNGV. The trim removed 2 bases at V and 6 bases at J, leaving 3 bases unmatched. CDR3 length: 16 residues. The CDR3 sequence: CASSLPGLAGGNEQFF. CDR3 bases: TGTGCCAGCAGCTTACCCGGACTAGCGGGAGGCAATGAGCAGTTCTTC. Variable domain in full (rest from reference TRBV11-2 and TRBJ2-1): EAGVAQSPRYKIIEKRQSVAFWCNPISGHATLYWYQQILGQGPKLLIQFQNNGVVDDSQLPKDRFSAERLKGVDSTLKIQPAKLEDSAVYLCASSLPGLAGGNEQFFGPGTRLTVL.

In nucleotides, the CDR3 is TGTGCCTGGAGTGCCAGGGGCCTTCCCTATGGCTACACCTTC. This encodes CAWSARGLPYGYTF. This chain uses TRBV30 with TRBJ1-2; a possible D gene is TRBD1 (6 bases). The CDR3 loop spans 14 amino acids. V was pared by 1 base and J by 4 bases, with 13 bases between. The germline CDR1 and CDR2 sequences are GTSNPN and SVGIG (reference sequence). The full variable domain, rest sourced from reference TRBV30 and TRBJ1-2, is SQTIHQWPATLVQPVGSPLSLECTVEGTSNPNLYWYRQAAGRGLQLLFYSVGIGQISSEVPQNLSASRPQDRQFILSSKKLLLSDSGFYLCAWSARGLPYGYTFGSGTRLTVV.

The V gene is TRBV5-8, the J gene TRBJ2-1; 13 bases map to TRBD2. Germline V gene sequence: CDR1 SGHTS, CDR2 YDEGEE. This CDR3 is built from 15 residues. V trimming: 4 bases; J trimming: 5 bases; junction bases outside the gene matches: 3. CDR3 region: CASSPGTSGDNEQFF. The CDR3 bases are TGTGCCAGCAGCCCTGGGACTAGCGGGGACAATGAGCAGTTCTTC.

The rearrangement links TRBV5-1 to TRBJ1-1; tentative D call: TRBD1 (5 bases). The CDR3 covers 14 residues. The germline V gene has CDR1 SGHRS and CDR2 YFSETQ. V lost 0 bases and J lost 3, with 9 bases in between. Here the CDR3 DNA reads TGCGCCAGCAGCTTGGGCGGGGGGGACACTGAAGCTTTCTTT. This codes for CASSLGGGDTEAFF.

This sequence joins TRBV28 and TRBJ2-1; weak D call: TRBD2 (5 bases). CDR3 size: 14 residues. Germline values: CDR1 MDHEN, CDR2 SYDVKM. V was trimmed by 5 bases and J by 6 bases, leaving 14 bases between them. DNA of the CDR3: TGTGCCAGCAGTCCCCCGGCTAGCCGCAATGAGCAGTTCTTC. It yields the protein CASSPPASRNEQFF.

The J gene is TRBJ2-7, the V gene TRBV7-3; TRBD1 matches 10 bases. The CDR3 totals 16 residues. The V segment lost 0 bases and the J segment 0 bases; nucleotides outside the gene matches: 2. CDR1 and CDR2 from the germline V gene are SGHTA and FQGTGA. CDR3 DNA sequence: TGTGCCAGCAGCTTAACGGGACAGGGGTCCTCCTACGAGCAGTACTTC. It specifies CASSLTGQGSSYEQYF.

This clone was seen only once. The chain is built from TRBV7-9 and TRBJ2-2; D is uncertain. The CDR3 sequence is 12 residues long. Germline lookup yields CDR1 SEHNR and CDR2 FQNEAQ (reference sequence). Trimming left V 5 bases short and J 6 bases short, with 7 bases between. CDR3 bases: TGTGCCAGCAGCGTGTTAGCCGGGGAGCTGTTTTTT. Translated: CASSVLAGELFF.

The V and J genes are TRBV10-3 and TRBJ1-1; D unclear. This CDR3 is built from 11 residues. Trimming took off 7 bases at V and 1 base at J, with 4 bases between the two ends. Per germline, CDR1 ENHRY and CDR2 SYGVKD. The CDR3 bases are TGTGCCATCATGGGGAACACTGAAGCTTTCTTT. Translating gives CAIMGNTEAFF.

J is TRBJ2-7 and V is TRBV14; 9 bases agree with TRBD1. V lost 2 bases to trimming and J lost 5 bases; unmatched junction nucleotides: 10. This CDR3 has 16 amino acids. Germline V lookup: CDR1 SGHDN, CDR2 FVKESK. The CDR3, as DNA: TGTGCCAGCAGCCAACTACCGGGACAGGGTGGCCACGAGCAGTACTTC. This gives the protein CASSQLPGQGGHEQYF. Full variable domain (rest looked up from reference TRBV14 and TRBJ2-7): EAGVTQFPSHSVIEKGQTVTLRCDPISGHDNLYWYRRVMGKEIKFLLHFVKESKQDESGMPNNRFLAERTGGTYSTLKVQPAELEDSGVYFCASSQLPGQGGHEQYFGPGTRLTVT.

CDR3 region: CASSPLTGGYEQYF. Written as DNA, the CDR3 is TGTGCCAGCAGTCCGCTTACAGGGGGCTACGAGCAGTACTTC. This chain joins TRBV6-6 and TRBJ2-7; 8 nucleotides align to TRBD1. CDR1 and CDR2 (germline): MNHNY, SVGAGI (reference sequence). J was trimmed by 3 bases and V by 5 bases; bases with no gene match: 6. This CDR3 has 14 amino acids.

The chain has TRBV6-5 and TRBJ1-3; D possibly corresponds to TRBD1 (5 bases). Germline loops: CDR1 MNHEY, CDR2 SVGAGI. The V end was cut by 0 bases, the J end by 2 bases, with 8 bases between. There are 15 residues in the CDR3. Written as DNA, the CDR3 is TGTGCCAGCAGTTACTCGAAAGGGGCTGGAAACACCATATATTTT. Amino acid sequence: CASSYSKGAGNTIYF.

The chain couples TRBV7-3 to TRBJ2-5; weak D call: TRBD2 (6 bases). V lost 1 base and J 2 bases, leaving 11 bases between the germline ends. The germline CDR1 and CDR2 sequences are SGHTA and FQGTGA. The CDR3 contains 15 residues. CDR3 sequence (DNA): TGTGCCAGCAGCTTAAGGCTAGCGAGTCAAGAGACCCAGTACTTC. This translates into CASSLRLASQETQYF.

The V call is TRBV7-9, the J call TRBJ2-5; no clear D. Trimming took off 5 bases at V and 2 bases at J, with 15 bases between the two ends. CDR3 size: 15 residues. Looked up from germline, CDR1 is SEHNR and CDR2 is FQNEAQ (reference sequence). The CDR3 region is CASSPKRRQQETQYF. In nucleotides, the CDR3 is TGTGCCAGCAGCCCAAAAAGAAGGCAGCAAGAGACCCAGTACTTC.

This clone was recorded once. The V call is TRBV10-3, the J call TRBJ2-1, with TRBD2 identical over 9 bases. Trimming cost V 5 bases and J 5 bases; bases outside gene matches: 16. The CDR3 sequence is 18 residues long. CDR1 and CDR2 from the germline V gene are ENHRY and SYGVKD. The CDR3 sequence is CAISKRVAGASRDNEQFF. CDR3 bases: TGTGCCATCAGTAAACGCGTAGCGGGAGCGTCGAGGGACAATGAGCAGTTCTTC.